The T cell receptor (beta chain) under discussion was sequenced for a study of blood T cells in healthy people across ages. Study-level background: Roughly one uniquely barcoded beta molecule per two T cells was captured.

V gave up 6 bases and J gave up 5 bases, with 14 bases separating them. The CDR3 consists of 14 residues. Germline V CDR1 and CDR2: MNHNY, SVGAGI (reference sequence). Sample-barcoded 5' priming and a J-beta primer mix drove a second PCR of 7 to 11 cycles. Unique molecular identifiers of 12 random nucleotides labeled each cDNA. TCRdb processed the 5' RACE reads anew with MiXCR; each CDR3 protein has one entry. The sample includes about 1,500,000 distinct CDR3 sequences, about 28% of them seen just once. The specimen was blood. The chain links TRBV6-6 to TRBJ1-5; possible D gene TRBD1, 5 bases. The clonotype originates from a woman in her thirties in good health. The chain's CDR3 is CASRPREPDQPQHF. The CDR3 region has the DNA TGTGCCAGCAGACCCAGGGAACCAGATCAGCCCCAGCATTTT.